A selection of T cell receptor beta chains follows, all from one sample in a study of blood T cell repertoires in COVID-19. Data came from immunoSEQ multiplex PCR; TCRdb stores just in-frame clones and leaves some out. The sample records over 90,000 clones, over 75% being singletons. Specimen: peripheral blood. The receptor set was obtained from a human donor in a cohort sampled during active or convalescent COVID-19. Both conserved end residues are part of each CDR3. A D gene is named only where the DNA matches it firmly. Some rows have no size entry. The others give once, few or many, or a class for an expanded clone.

CSVGQGANTIYF TGCAGCGTCGGACAGGGAGCAAACACCATATATTTT NA TRBV29-1 TRBD1 TRBJ1-3
CASSIVDRSFGYTF TGTGCCAGTAGTATAGTAGACAGATCGTTCGGCTACACCTTC few TRBV19 NA TRBJ1-2
CASGGGGPDEQFF TGTGCCTCGGGAGGGGGGGGGCCCGATGAGCAGTTCTTC NA TRBV30 TRBD2 TRBJ2-1
CASSSPGNYGYTF TGTGCCAGCAGCTCCCCGGGGAACTATGGCTACACCTTC NA TRBV6-6 NA TRBJ1-2
CASSRDRVAKSSGNTIYF TGTGCCAGCAGCCGTGACAGGGTGGCAAAGAGCTCTGGAAACACCATATATTTT once TRBV13 TRBD1 TRBJ1-3
CASSQVGVGDYGYTF TGTGCCAGCAGCCAAGTGGGTGTAGGGGACTATGGCTACACCTTC NA TRBV14 NA TRBJ1-2
CASSTPGQLYEQYF TGTGCCAGTAGTACCCCGGGACAGCTGTACGAGCAGTACTTC few TRBV19 TRBD1 TRBJ2-7
CASSPIVVAGSNSPLHF TGTGCCAGCTCACCAATTGTTGTAGCGGGCTCGAATTCACCCCTCCACTTT NA TRBV18 NA TRBJ1-6
CAISERGTGVTEAFF TGTGCCATCAGTGAGAGAGGAACAGGAGTCACTGAAGCTTTCTTT NA TRBV10-3 NA TRBJ1-1
CASGDSYGYTF TGTGCCAGCGGGGACAGCTATGGCTACACCTTC NA TRBV19 TRBD1 TRBJ1-2
CASSFQGAPDTGELFF TGTGCCAGCAGCTTTCAGGGGGCGCCGGACACCGGGGAGCTGTTTTTT once TRBV11-1 TRBD1 TRBJ2-2
CASSQGEGSFAYGYTF TGCGCCAGCAGCCAGGGGGAGGGGTCGTTTGCCTATGGCTACACCTTC few TRBV4-3 NA TRBJ1-2
CASSSLSLGANTEAFF TGTGCCAGCAGTTCCCTCTCGCTGGGAGCGAACACTGAAGCTTTCTTT once TRBV6-6 NA TRBJ1-1
CASSMGGQISGNTIYF TGTGCCAGTAGTATGGGGGGGCAGATATCTGGAAACACCATATATTTT NA TRBV19 NA TRBJ1-3
CASSAGSAGTGELFF TGTGCCAGTAGTGCCGGGTCCGCTGGGACCGGGGAGCTGTTTTTT NA TRBV19 NA TRBJ2-2
CASSGGAGELFF TGCGCCAGCAGCGGGGGGGCCGGGGAGCTGTTTTTT NA TRBV5-1 TRBD2 TRBJ2-2
CASSYRGGDQPQHF TGTGCCAGCAGTTATCGGGGGGGGGATCAGCCCCAGCATTTT few TRBV6-5 NA TRBJ1-5
CASSWSGGGQETQYF TGTGCCAGCAGTTGGAGCGGGGGTGGCCAAGAGACCCAGTACTTC NA TRBV27 TRBD2 TRBJ2-5
CASSPQSGGNSPLHF TGTGCCAGTAGTCCACAATCCGGGGGAAATTCACCCCTCCACTTT NA TRBV19 NA TRBJ1-6
CASSLVQYNEQFF TGCGCCAGCAGCTTGGTACAGTACAATGAGCAGTTCTTC NA TRBV5-1 NA TRBJ2-1
CASSYSWDRGYEQYF TGTGCCAGCAGTTACTCGTGGGACAGGGGCTACGAGCAGTACTTC NA TRBV6-6 TRBD1 TRBJ2-7
CASSLGLAGSSGANVLTF TGTGCCAGCAGCTTAGGCCTAGCGGGGAGCTCTGGGGCCAACGTCCTGACTTTC once TRBV7-3 TRBD2 TRBJ2-6
CASSLFLGAGGYYGYTF TGTGCCAGCAGCTTATTTTTAGGGGCAGGGGGCTACTATGGCTACACCTTC NA TRBV11-2 TRBD1 TRBJ1-2
CASSLDRGGNGYTF TGTGCCAGCAGCTTAGACAGGGGGGGAAATGGCTACACCTTC once TRBV7-9 TRBD1 TRBJ1-2
CASSYRQGSNQPQHF TGTGCCAGCAGTTACCGACAGGGAAGCAATCAGCCCCAGCATTTT NA TRBV6-6 TRBD1 TRBJ1-5
CASSPGTSYEQYF TGTGCCAGCTCCCCCGGGACTTCCTACGAGCAGTACTTC once TRBV18 NA TRBJ2-7
CASSPRTGARTRVAFF TGTGCCAGCAGTCCTCGGACAGGGGCGCGCACCAGGGTGGCTTTCTTT NA TRBV27 TRBD1 TRBJ1-1
CASSSERTGGYEQYF TGTGCCAGCAGCTCCGAGAGGACAGGGGGATACGAGCAGTACTTC NA TRBV13 TRBD1 TRBJ2-7
CASSSRDRGVGELFF TGTGCCAGCAGTAGCCGGGACAGGGGGGTCGGGGAGCTGTTTTTT NA TRBV28 TRBD1 TRBJ2-2
CASSYGASSDQETQYF TGTGCCAGCAGTTATGGGGCGTCTAGCGACCAAGAGACCCAGTACTTC NA TRBV6-5 NA TRBJ2-5
CASSRTGSAAFF TGTGCCAGCAGCCGGACAGGGAGCGCGGCTTTCTTT once TRBV3-1/TRBV3-2 TRBD1 TRBJ1-1
CASSKCEGKHGYTF TGTGCCAGCAGCAAATGTGAGGGCAAGCATGGCTACACCTTC NA TRBV21-1 NA TRBJ1-2
CASSPPTGGGDYGYTF TGTGCCAGCAGCCCACCCACAGGGGGTGGGGACTATGGCTACACCTTC NA TRBV5-4 TRBD1 TRBJ1-2
CASSLSGSKNIQYF TGTGCCAGCAGCTTAAGCGGGAGCAAAAACATTCAGTACTTC once TRBV5-4 TRBD2 TRBJ2-4
CASKGGQILHEKLFF TGTGCCAGCAAAGGAGGACAGATCCTCCATGAAAAACTGTTTTTT NA TRBV21-1 NA TRBJ1-4
CASSWGGADTEAFF TGTGCCAGTAGTTGGGGTGGGGCCGACACTGAAGCTTTCTTT NA TRBV19 NA TRBJ1-1
CASSSRQGADGELFF TGTGCCAGTAGTTCTAGACAAGGGGCTGACGGGGAGCTGTTTTTT NA TRBV19 NA TRBJ2-2
CSASERETQYF TGCAGTGCCAGCGAAAGAGAGACCCAGTACTTC NA TRBV20-1 NA TRBJ2-5
CASSLRDNSPLHF TGTGCCAGCAGTCTGAGGGATAATTCACCCCTCCACTTT few TRBV6-2/TRBV6-3 NA TRBJ1-6
CASLAAYTDTQYF TGTGCCAGCCTAGCGGCTTACACAGATACGCAGTATTTT few TRBV6-5 TRBD2 TRBJ2-3
CASSPAGSYNSPLHF TGTGCCAGCAGCCCCGCGGGCTCCTATAATTCACCCCTCCACTTT once TRBV3-1/TRBV3-2 NA TRBJ1-6
CASSPAGWGNTEAFF TGTGCCAGCAGCCCCGCAGGGTGGGGGAACACTGAAGCTTTCTTT NA TRBV11-3 NA TRBJ1-1
CASSRTLGEGGGGYTF TGTGCCAGCAGCCGGACCTTAGGGGAAGGGGGCGGGGGCTACACCTTC NA TRBV7-2 TRBD1 TRBJ1-2
CASSQGGGVGGSETQYF TGTGCCAGCAGCCAAGGGGGTGGGGTGGGGGGATCAGAGACCCAGTACTTC NA TRBV4-2 NA TRBJ2-5
CSVEAGIGEKLFF TGCAGCGTTGAAGCAGGGATCGGGGAAAAACTGTTTTTT NA TRBV29-1 NA TRBJ1-4
CASSAIGGRSNEKLFF TGTGCCAGCAGTGCTATAGGGGGAAGGTCTAATGAAAAACTGTTTTTT NA TRBV2 NA TRBJ1-4
CASSRGLQQETQYF TGTGCCAGCAGCCGGGGACTCCAGCAAGAGACCCAGTACTTC NA TRBV5-5 NA TRBJ2-5
CASSVEGRDQPQHF TGTGCCAGCAGTGTGGAGGGTAGGGATCAGCCCCAGCATTTT NA TRBV2 NA TRBJ1-5
CATSREDRNTGELFF TGTGCCACCAGCAGAGAGGACAGGAACACCGGGGAGCTGTTTTTT NA TRBV15 NA TRBJ2-2
CASSSRPGGASPLHF TGTGCCAGCAGCTCTCGCCCAGGAGGTGCATCACCCCTCCACTTT NA TRBV6-2/TRBV6-3 NA TRBJ1-6
CASSGVGEVGATEAFF TGTGCCAGCAGTGGCGTCGGGGAAGTGGGGGCCACTGAAGCTTTCTTT NA TRBV6-1 NA TRBJ1-1
CAISESGRGREVYGYTF TGTGCCATCAGTGAGTCGGGCAGGGGGCGCGAGGTCTATGGCTACACCTTC NA TRBV10-3 TRBD1 TRBJ1-2
CSASYREAFF TGCAGTGCTAGTTACAGGGAGGCTTTCTTT many TRBV20-1 NA TRBJ1-1